One T cell receptor beta chain is described in this entry. As yet, its antigen is unknown. Produced via immunoSEQ multiplex PCR; TCRdb's table is partial and in-frame only. The sample gives about 110,000 clones, 80% to 95% of which show up once; 7.5% to 9% is in the top ten. The data stem from a study of T cell responses to AZD1222 COVID-19 vaccine. General study findings and limits: Among the donors, most were white British and more were female, and clonal diversity was possibly underestimated.

V was clipped by 1 base and J by 0 bases; unmatched bases: 5. The CDR3 consists of 17 residues. The V gene's germline CDR1 is SGHDT and CDR2 YYEEEE. The material was peripheral blood, obtained 28 days after the second AZD1222 dose. V is TRBV5-6 and J is TRBJ2-3; 10 bases fit TRBD2. The source is an adult who received the AZD1222 COVID-19 vaccine. This CDR3 reads CASSLRAGGTSTDTQYF. The CDR3, as DNA: TGTGCCAGCAGCTTGCGAGCGGGGGGGACTAGCACAGATACGCAGTATTTT.